Listed below are T cell receptor beta chains from one sample, sequenced in a study of blood T cells in healthy people across ages. TCRdb called the 5' RACE reads again in MiXCR, with one record for every CDR3 protein. The repertoire has approximately 800,000 distinct CDR3 sequences, roughly 60% of them found once; the top ten carry 20% to 25%. The sample was blood. Receptors were obtained from a man younger than 40 in good health. Each CDR3 is given with its conserved first and last residue. The D gene is left open where the match is weak. Clone size, where shown, is once, few, many, or a class for clones that have expanded.

D gene: TRBD1; V gene: TRBV20-1; J gene: TRBJ2-7; clone size: -; CDR3 DNA: TGCAGTGCTGACTGGGACAGGGGATACGAGCAGTACTTC; CDR3 protein: CSADWDRGYEQYF
D gene: TRBD2; V gene: TRBV5-6; J gene: TRBJ2-7; clone size: -; CDR3 DNA: TGTGCCAGCAGCTTTGAGGGACTAGCGAACTACGAGCAGTACTTC; CDR3 protein: CASSFEGLANYEQYF
D gene: TRBD2; V gene: TRBV28; J gene: TRBJ2-1; clone size: few; CDR3 DNA: TGTGCCAGCAGTTTGGATCGGGGTAGCGGGAGTCCGGATGAGCAGTTCTTC; CDR3 protein: CASSLDRGSGSPDEQFF
D gene: -; V gene: TRBV4-1; J gene: TRBJ2-5; clone size: few; CDR3 DNA: TGCGCCAGCAGCCAAGATGCAGGATGGGAGACCCAGTACTTC; CDR3 protein: CASSQDAGWETQYF
D gene: -; V gene: TRBV7-2; J gene: TRBJ2-5; clone size: -; CDR3 DNA: TGTGCCAGCAGCTGGTTAACTTTGATTCCCCTGCCCCAAGAGACCCAGTACTTC; CDR3 protein: CASSWLTLIPLPQETQYF
D gene: -; V gene: TRBV29-1; J gene: TRBJ2-7; clone size: -; CDR3 DNA: TGCAGCGTCGGATTTCTAGGGGGAGCCTCCTACGAGCAGTACTTC; CDR3 protein: CSVGFLGGASYEQYF
D gene: TRBD2; V gene: TRBV7-9; J gene: TRBJ2-3; clone size: -; CDR3 DNA: TGTGCCAGCAGCCCCCCCCTCCGTCGGGGGGGCACAGATACGCAGTATTTT; CDR3 protein: CASSPPLRRGGTDTQYF
D gene: -; V gene: TRBV7-2; J gene: TRBJ2-5; clone size: -; CDR3 DNA: TGTGCCAGCAGCTCGGGGCCCGAGGGGGCCCAGTACTTC; CDR3 protein: CASSSGPEGAQYF
D gene: -; V gene: TRBV27; J gene: TRBJ2-1; clone size: few; CDR3 DNA: TGTGCCAGCACCGCGGCAGGGTCCTACAATGAGCAGTTCTTC; CDR3 protein: CASTAAGSYNEQFF
D gene: -; V gene: TRBV7-2; J gene: TRBJ2-1; clone size: many; CDR3 DNA: TGTGCCAGCAGCTTAATGGTTGACAATGAGCAGTTCTTC; CDR3 protein: CASSLMVDNEQFF
D gene: -; V gene: TRBV20-1; J gene: TRBJ2-7; clone size: -; CDR3 DNA: TGCAGTGCAAGTTACAGGGAGACGGGGCGGGAGCAGTACTTC; CDR3 protein: CSASYRETGREQYF
D gene: -; V gene: TRBV30; J gene: TRBJ2-5; clone size: -; CDR3 DNA: TGTGCCTGGAGATCCACAGGGAGCGAGACTCAGTACTTC; CDR3 protein: CAWRSTGSETQYF
D gene: -; V gene: TRBV5-1; J gene: TRBJ1-2; clone size: -; CDR3 DNA: TGCGCCAGCAGCTTGGCCATGGCCCGGGGGTCGAACTATGGCTACACCTTC; CDR3 protein: CASSLAMARGSNYGYTF
D gene: TRBD1; V gene: TRBV6-5; J gene: TRBJ2-6; clone size: -; CDR3 DNA: TGTGCCAGCACTCTAGGGGGCCCTGGGGCCAACGTCCTGACTTTC; CDR3 protein: CASTLGGPGANVLTF
D gene: -; V gene: TRBV20-1; J gene: TRBJ2-7; clone size: -; CDR3 DNA: TGCAGTGCTGCCATATTTAGCGGAAACTACGAGCAGTACTTC; CDR3 protein: CSAAIFSGNYEQYF
D gene: -; V gene: TRBV20-1; J gene: TRBJ2-7; clone size: -; CDR3 DNA: TGCAGTGCTAGAGCAGGTAGCTGGATCTACGAGCAGTACTTC; CDR3 protein: CSARAGSWIYEQYF
D gene: -; V gene: TRBV12-3/TRBV12-4; J gene: TRBJ2-7; clone size: few; CDR3 DNA: TGTGCCAGCAGTATATCTTCTCAAGCCTCCTACGAGCAGTACTTC; CDR3 protein: CASSISSQASYEQYF
D gene: -; V gene: TRBV20-1; J gene: TRBJ2-7; clone size: -; CDR3 DNA: TGCAGTGCCCAGAAGGTGGGGGGCTACTCCTACAATGAGCAGTACTTC; CDR3 protein: CSAQKVGGYSYNEQYF
D gene: -; V gene: TRBV6-5; J gene: TRBJ2-6; clone size: -; CDR3 DNA: TGTGCCAGCAGTTACTCGAACTTCTACGGCTCTGGGGCCAACGTCCTGACTTTC; CDR3 protein: CASSYSNFYGSGANVLTF
D gene: -; V gene: TRBV9; J gene: TRBJ2-1; clone size: -; CDR3 DNA: TGTGCCAGCAGCGTAGCTGGAGTCGGCCATGAGCAGTTCTTC; CDR3 protein: CASSVAGVGHEQFF
D gene: -; V gene: TRBV27; J gene: TRBJ2-3; clone size: -; CDR3 DNA: TGTGCCAGCAGGGGACTCCTGGGGTCGGATACGCAGTATTTT; CDR3 protein: CASRGLLGSDTQYF
D gene: -; V gene: TRBV12-3/TRBV12-4; J gene: TRBJ2-7; clone size: -; CDR3 DNA: TGTGTCAGCACCCTTTGGGGGGGCTTCAACGAGCAGTACTTC; CDR3 protein: CVSTLWGGFNEQYF
D gene: -; V gene: TRBV7-9; J gene: TRBJ2-7; clone size: -; CDR3 DNA: TGTGCCAGCAGCTTAATCTCTTCGGCAGTGACCTACGAGCAGTACTTC; CDR3 protein: CASSLISSAVTYEQYF
D gene: TRBD1; V gene: TRBV28; J gene: TRBJ2-1; clone size: -; CDR3 DNA: TGTGCCAGCAGTTTAGACAGGGGGCCCAATGAGCAGTTCTTC; CDR3 protein: CASSLDRGPNEQFF
D gene: -; V gene: TRBV10-2; J gene: TRBJ2-1; clone size: -; CDR3 DNA: TGCGCCAGCAGGGAAAGAACTGAGCAGTTCTTC; CDR3 protein: CASRERTEQFF
D gene: -; V gene: TRBV7-2; J gene: TRBJ2-5; clone size: few; CDR3 DNA: TGTGCCAGCAGCTTAGCTTACGGAGGGGAGACCCAGTACTTC; CDR3 protein: CASSLAYGGETQYF
D gene: -; V gene: TRBV2; J gene: TRBJ2-1; clone size: -; CDR3 DNA: TGTGCCAGCATCAGGGGATCGAATGAGCAGTTCTTC; CDR3 protein: CASIRGSNEQFF
D gene: -; V gene: TRBV27; J gene: TRBJ1-6; clone size: once; CDR3 DNA: TGTGCCTCCGCTGCCCTTGGGAGCTCACCCCTCCACTTT; CDR3 protein: CASAALGSSPLHF
D gene: -; V gene: TRBV28; J gene: TRBJ2-3; clone size: -; CDR3 DNA: TGTGCCAGCAGTCTTCAGCAGGATACGCAGTATTTT; CDR3 protein: CASSLQQDTQYF
D gene: -; V gene: TRBV7-4; J gene: TRBJ2-7; clone size: -; CDR3 DNA: TGTGCCAGCACTATAGGCGGAGGGACGACAGACGAGCAGTACTTC; CDR3 protein: CASTIGGGTTDEQYF
D gene: -; V gene: TRBV7-2; J gene: TRBJ1-1; clone size: -; CDR3 DNA: TGTGCCAGCAGCTTAGTAGGGGACCGGTCCGAAGCTTTCTTT; CDR3 protein: CASSLVGDRSEAFF
D gene: TRBD2; V gene: TRBV20-1; J gene: TRBJ2-1; clone size: -; CDR3 DNA: TGCAGTGCTCCCGGACTAGCGGGTTCCGTCCACAATGAGCAGTTCTTC; CDR3 protein: CSAPGLAGSVHNEQFF
D gene: -; V gene: TRBV6-6; J gene: TRBJ1-2; clone size: -; CDR3 DNA: TGTGCCAGCAGTTACGATTCGGGGACCTTTAACTATGGCTACACCTTC; CDR3 protein: CASSYDSGTFNYGYTF
D gene: -; V gene: TRBV29-1; J gene: TRBJ2-7; clone size: -; CDR3 DNA: TGCAGCGTTGCGGACCTCTACAATGAGCAGTACTTC; CDR3 protein: CSVADLYNEQYF
D gene: -; V gene: TRBV7-6; J gene: TRBJ2-3; clone size: -; CDR3 DNA: TGTGCCAGCAGCTTAAACCCCAATTTAGATACGCAGTATTTT; CDR3 protein: CASSLNPNLDTQYF
D gene: -; V gene: TRBV19; J gene: TRBJ2-3; clone size: once; CDR3 DNA: TGTGCCAGTAGTATATTAGTGGGCGGCACAGATACGCAGTATTTT; CDR3 protein: CASSILVGGTDTQYF
D gene: -; V gene: TRBV29-1; J gene: TRBJ2-7; clone size: -; CDR3 DNA: TGCAGCGCTAGCGACAGATACTACGAGCAGTACTTC; CDR3 protein: CSASDRYYEQYF
D gene: -; V gene: TRBV21-1; J gene: TRBJ2-7; clone size: -; CDR3 DNA: TGTGCCAGCAGCAGGAATTGCGAGCAGTACTTC; CDR3 protein: CASSRNCEQYF
D gene: TRBD1; V gene: TRBV28; J gene: TRBJ1-2; clone size: -; CDR3 DNA: TGTGCCAGCCAAAGGGGGCTATGGTCGTCGAACTATGGCTACACCTTC; CDR3 protein: CASQRGLWSSNYGYTF
D gene: TRBD2; V gene: TRBV29-1; J gene: TRBJ2-5; clone size: few; CDR3 DNA: TGCAGCGTTCTAGCGGATCAAGAGACCCAGTACTTC; CDR3 protein: CSVLADQETQYF
D gene: -; V gene: TRBV27; J gene: TRBJ2-3; clone size: -; CDR3 DNA: TGTGCCAGCATAGGTGTGGATACGCAGTATTTT; CDR3 protein: CASIGVDTQYF
D gene: -; V gene: TRBV5-1; J gene: TRBJ1-2; clone size: -; CDR3 DNA: TGCGCCAGCAGCTTGGATACAGACTATGGCTACACCTTC; CDR3 protein: CASSLDTDYGYTF
D gene: -; V gene: TRBV30; J gene: TRBJ1-2; clone size: -; CDR3 DNA: TGTGCCTGGAGTGTAGGGGGATGCTACACCTTC; CDR3 protein: CAWSVGGCYTF